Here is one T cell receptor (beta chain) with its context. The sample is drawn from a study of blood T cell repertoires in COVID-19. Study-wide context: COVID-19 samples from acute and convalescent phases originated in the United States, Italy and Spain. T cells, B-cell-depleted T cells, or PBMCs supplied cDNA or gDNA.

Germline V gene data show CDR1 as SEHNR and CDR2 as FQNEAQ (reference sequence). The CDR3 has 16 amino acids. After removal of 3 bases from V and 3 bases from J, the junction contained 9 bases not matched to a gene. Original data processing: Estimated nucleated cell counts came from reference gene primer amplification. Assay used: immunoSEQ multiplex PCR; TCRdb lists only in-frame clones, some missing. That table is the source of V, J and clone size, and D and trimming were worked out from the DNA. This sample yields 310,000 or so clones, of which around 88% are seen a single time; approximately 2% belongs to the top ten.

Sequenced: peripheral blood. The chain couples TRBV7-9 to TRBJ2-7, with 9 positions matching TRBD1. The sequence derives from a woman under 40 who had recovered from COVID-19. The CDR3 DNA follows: TGTGCCAGCAGCTTCCCCGAGGGGACAGGGATCTACGAGCAGTACTTC. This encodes CASSFPEGTGIYEQYF.